This T cell receptor (beta chain) was captured in a study of CD8+ T cells in alopecia areata. RNA, once extracted, was reverse transcribed into cDNA for use as the sequencing template. The method was immunoSEQ multiplex PCR; TCRdb's version includes in-frame clones alone and lacks a portion of them. The table has approximately 210,000 clones, approximately 72% seen once. The treatment: oral pan-JAK inhibitor, 5-10 mg twice daily. Study results and limitations: The study found higher clonality in lesional than normal scalp, especially in alopecia totalis/universalis. Scalp and blood samples kept many expanded lesional clones throughout tofacitinib.

Germline CDR1 SGHVT, CDR2 SQSDAQ. The junction had 14 bases not matched to a gene; V was cut back by 5 bases and J by 4 bases. CDR3 size: 17 residues. This clone was observed a few times. The target antigen is unknown. This clonotype originated in a human donor with alopecia areata. This sample comprised CD4+ T cells sorted from blood, obtained around week 42, from a patient treated with tofacitinib. V usage is TRBV7-4 and J usage is TRBJ1-5, with 7 bases fitting TRBD1. The CDR3 spells CASSRLDRDPGNQPQHF. CDR3 bases: TGTGCCAGCAGCCGTCTCGACAGGGACCCAGGTAATCAGCCCCAGCATTTT.